The present TCR beta chain was sequenced within a study of blood T cell repertoires in COVID-19 (dated by TCRdb to 2020 to 2022). Describing the broader study: Samples from collaborators originated in the United States, Italy and Spain and spanned both the acute and convalescent phases of COVID-19. The prospective study material was composed of cDNA or gDNA derived from T cells, B-cell-depleted T cells, or PBMCs. Deeply sampled blood TCRbeta repertoires from subjects exposed to, actively infected with, or recovered from COVID-19 were included in the dataset. A freely available public database, intended as a resource for researchers studying the immune response to SARS-CoV-2, is where the repertoires were released. The samples were drawn from two sources: the first 160 participants of the ongoing ImmuneRACE study, and 1,254 subjects contributed by 6 global collaborators. Nearly every sample came with metadata listing a de-identified subject ID, COVID-19 status, age in years and sex. Where available, HLA class I and class II types were taken from metadata supplied by the sample provider and were not determined by assay-based typing. The paper as a whole reports these results and caveats: Clinical and demographic metadata were provided uncurated, with the amount varying by source and participant.

The germline V gene encodes CDR1 LGHDT and CDR2 YNNKEL (reference sequence). The V end loses 6 bases and the J end loses 1 base, and a stretch of 3 bases separates them. Including cysteine and phenylalanine, the CDR3 has 12 amino acids. Only the CDR3 portion is preserved as DNA: 36 bases, with reading frame beginning at the first base. In the prospective study, participants were about 18 to 95 years old, resided in about 25 geographic areas of the United States, and were enrolled through a virtual design. Cohort assignment in the prospective study relied on participant-reported clinical history from a screening survey and a study questionnaire. ImmuneRACE Cohort 3 recovered participants were defined by two consecutive negative NP/OP PCR tests, healthcare professional clearance, or symptom resolution. In the prospective study, whole blood, serum and a nasopharyngeal or oropharyngeal swab were collected from each participant by mobile phlebotomists. Participants in the prospective study had the option to provide additional blood draws and questionnaires over a roughly two-month period. Blood samples from the prospective study were shipped frozen or at room temperature prior to DNA extraction.

TCRbeta CDR3 regions were amplified from genomic DNA by means of the immunoSEQ Assay, a bias-controlled multiplex PCR. The study's processing was this. The number of nucleated cells in each sample was estimated from the amplification of reference gene primers within the assay. Sequence reads were collapsed and filtered to measure the absolute abundance of every unique TCRbeta CDR3 rearrangement. Productive Simpson clonality was computed per sample as the square root of Simpson's diversity index over productive rearrangements. TCRdb's version of the immuneACCESS table is confined to in-frame rearrangements and falls short of the full clone set. An unresolved V gene accounts for under half of the shortfall where checked; the remainder is of unknown origin. V, J and clone size derive from that table, while D and trimming were established from the DNA sequence. This sample is represented by under 300,000 clones; 85% to 90% of them were singletons. About a sixth of the sample rests with the top ten.

To note about this clone: The clone's antigen remains unknown. Base qualities were left out, and no much larger clone turns up one base away.

Source material: PBMCs or T cells enriched from blood (not recorded which). The sequence was collected from a man younger than 35 who had recovered from COVID-19. The V and J segments used are TRBV3-1 (or the pseudogene TRBV3-2) and TRBJ2-2; no D segment can be confidently identified. DNA sequence: TGTGCCAGCAGTCAGAACACCGGGGAGCTGTTTTTT. This sequence encodes CASSQNTGELFF.